This TCR beta chain is from a study of blood T cells in healthy people across ages. Looked up from germline, CDR1 is SGHTA and CDR2 is FQGTGA. Ends included, the CDR3 has 11 residues. The donors, aged roughly 6 to 95, were healthy Caucasians from Russia. The study isolated at least 6.5 million PBMCs from each sample. Primers used in a second PCR of roughly 6 to 11 cycles were a sample-barcoded 5' primer and a J-beta primer mix. Every molecule of cDNA carried a tag from a template-switch adaptor with 12 random nucleotides. TCRdb fed the 5' RACE reads into MiXCR, producing one record per CDR3 protein. Of around 580,000 distinct CDR3 sequences listed, 47% are singletons. A single count supports this clonotype. The conserved phenylalanine or tryptophan normally closing the CDR3 is absent here, so this likely arose from a read error. It is unclear where the CDR3 begins or ends on the DNA, so no DNA is shown, and the CDR3 is as TCRdb lists it.

The sequenced material came from blood. This chain joins TRBV7-3 and TRBJ2-4. The sequence was collected from a man older than 75 in good health. CDR3 amino acids: CASRAVNHSVL.